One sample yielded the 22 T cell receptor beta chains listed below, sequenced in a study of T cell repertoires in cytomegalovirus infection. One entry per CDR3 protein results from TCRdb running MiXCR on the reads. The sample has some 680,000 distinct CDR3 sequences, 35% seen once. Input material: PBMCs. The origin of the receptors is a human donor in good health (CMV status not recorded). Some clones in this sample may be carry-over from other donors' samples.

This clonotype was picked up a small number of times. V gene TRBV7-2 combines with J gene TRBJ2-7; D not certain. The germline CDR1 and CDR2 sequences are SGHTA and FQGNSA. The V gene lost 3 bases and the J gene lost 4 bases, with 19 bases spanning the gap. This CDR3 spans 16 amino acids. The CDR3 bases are TGTGCCAGCAGCTTTTTGATGTTCGAGCCTTCGTACGAGCAGTACTTC. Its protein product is CASSFLMFEPSYEQYF.

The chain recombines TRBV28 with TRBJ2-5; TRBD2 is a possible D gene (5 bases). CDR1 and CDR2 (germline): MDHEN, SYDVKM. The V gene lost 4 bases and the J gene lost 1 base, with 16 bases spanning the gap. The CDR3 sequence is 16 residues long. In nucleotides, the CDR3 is TGTGCCAGCAGTTCCCCCGGAGGCCATACCCAAGAGACCCAGTACTTC. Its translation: CASSSPGGHTQETQYF. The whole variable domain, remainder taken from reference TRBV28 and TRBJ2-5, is DVKVTQSSRYLVKRTGEKVFLECVQDMDHENMFWYRQDPGLGLRLIYFSYDVKMKEKGDIPEGYSVSREKKERFSLILESASTNQTSMYLCASSSPGGHTQETQYFGPGTRLLVL.

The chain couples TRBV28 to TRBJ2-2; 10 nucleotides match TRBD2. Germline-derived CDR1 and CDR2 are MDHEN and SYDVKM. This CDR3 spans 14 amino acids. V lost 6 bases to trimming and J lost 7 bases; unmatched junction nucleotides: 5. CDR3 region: CASRLAGGDGELFF. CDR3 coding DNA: TGTGCCAGCAGATTAGCGGGGGGCGACGGGGAGCTGTTTTTT.

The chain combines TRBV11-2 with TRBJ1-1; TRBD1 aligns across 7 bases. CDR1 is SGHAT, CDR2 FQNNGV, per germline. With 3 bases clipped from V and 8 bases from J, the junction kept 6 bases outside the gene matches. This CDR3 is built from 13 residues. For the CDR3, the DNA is TGTGCCAGCAGCTTCCGACAGGGAAGGGAAGCTTTCTTT. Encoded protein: CASSFRQGREAFF.

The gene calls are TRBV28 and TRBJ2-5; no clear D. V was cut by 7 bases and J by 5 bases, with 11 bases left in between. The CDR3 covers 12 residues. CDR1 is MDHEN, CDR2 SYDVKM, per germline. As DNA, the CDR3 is TGTGCCAGCACCCGCTCCGCGGAGACCCAGTACTTC. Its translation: CASTRSAETQYF.

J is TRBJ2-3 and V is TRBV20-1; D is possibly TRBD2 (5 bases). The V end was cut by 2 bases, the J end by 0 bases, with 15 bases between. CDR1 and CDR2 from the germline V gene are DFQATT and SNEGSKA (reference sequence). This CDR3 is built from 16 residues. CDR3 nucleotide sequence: TGCAGTGCTAGACCAAGGATTAGCGTCAGCACAGATACGCAGTATTTT. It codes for CSARPRISVSTDTQYF.

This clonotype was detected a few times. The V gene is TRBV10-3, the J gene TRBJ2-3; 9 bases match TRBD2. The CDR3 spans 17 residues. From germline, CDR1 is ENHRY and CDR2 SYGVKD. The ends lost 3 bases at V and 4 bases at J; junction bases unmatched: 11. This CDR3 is CAISEGTSQVQADTQYF. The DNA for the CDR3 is TGTGCCATCAGTGAAGGGACTAGCCAGGTACAGGCAGATACGCAGTATTTT.

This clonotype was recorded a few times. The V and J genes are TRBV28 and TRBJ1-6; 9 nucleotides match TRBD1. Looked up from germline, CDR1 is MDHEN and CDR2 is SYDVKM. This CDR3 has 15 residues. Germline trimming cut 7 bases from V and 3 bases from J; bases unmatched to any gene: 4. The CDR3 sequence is CASIPGQGYNSPLHF. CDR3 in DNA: TGTGCCAGCATTCCGGGACAGGGCTATAATTCACCCCTCCACTTT.

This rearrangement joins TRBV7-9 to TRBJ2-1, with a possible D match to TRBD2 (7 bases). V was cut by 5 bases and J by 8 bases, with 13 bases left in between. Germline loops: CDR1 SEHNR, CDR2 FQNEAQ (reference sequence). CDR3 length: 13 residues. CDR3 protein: CASSGRGGYEQFF. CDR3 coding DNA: TGTGCCAGCAGCGGAAGGGGGGGATATGAGCAGTTCTTC.

CDR3 DNA sequence: TGTGCCAGCCGGTGGCTGAACACTGAAGCTTTCTTT. Encoded protein: CASRWLNTEAFF. The genes are TRBV19 and TRBJ1-1; D is ambiguous. This CDR3 comprises 12 residues. CDR1 is LNHDA, CDR2 SQIVND, per germline (reference sequence). Trimming took 9 bases from V and 0 from J, leaving 8 bases between them.

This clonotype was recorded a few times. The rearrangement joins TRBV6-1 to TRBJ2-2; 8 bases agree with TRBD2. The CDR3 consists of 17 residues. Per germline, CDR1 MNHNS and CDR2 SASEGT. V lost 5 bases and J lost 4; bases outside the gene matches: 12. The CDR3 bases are TGTGCCAGCAGTCGAAGGAGTAGCGGGATAAGCACCGGGGAGCTGTTTTTT. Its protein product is CASSRRSSGISTGELFF.

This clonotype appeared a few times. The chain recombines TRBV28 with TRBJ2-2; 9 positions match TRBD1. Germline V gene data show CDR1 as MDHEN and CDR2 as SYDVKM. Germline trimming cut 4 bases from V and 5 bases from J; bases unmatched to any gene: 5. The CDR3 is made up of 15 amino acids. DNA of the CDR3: TGTGCCAGCAGTTCCATGGGACAGGGTACCGGGGAGCTGTTTTTT. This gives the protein CASSSMGQGTGELFF. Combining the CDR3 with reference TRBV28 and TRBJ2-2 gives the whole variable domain DVKVTQSSRYLVKRTGEKVFLECVQDMDHENMFWYRQDPGLGLRLIYFSYDVKMKEKGDIPEGYSVSREKKERFSLILESASTNQTSMYLCASSSMGQGTGELFFGEGSRLTVL.

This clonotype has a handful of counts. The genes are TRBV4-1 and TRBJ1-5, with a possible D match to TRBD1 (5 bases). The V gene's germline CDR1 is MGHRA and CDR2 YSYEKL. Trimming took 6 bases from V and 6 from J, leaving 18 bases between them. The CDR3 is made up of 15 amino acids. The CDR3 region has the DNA TGCGCCAGCAGACCCTATTTCAGGGTAGGTCAGCCCCAGCATTTT. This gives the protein CASRPYFRVGQPQHF.

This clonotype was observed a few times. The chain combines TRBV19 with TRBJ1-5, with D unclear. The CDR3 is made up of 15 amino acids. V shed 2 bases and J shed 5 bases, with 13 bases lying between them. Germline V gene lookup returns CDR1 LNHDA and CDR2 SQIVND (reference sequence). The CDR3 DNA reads TGTGCCAGTAGTATAAGTTTGGACGGATATCAGCCCCAGCATTTT. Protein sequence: CASSISLDGYQPQHF.

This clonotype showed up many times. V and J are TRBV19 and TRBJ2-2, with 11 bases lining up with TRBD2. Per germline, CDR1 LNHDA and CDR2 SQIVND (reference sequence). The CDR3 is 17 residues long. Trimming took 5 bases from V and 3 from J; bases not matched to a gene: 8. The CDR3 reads CASSGRSSGGHTGELFF. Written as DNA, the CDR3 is TGTGCCAGTAGTGGGCGATCTAGCGGGGGGCACACCGGGGAGCTGTTTTTT.

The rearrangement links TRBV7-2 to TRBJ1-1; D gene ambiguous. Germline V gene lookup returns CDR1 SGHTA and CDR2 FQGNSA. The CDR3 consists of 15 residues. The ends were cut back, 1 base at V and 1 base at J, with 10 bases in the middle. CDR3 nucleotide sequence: TGTGCCAGCAGCTTAGTTAGCGGGAAGAACACTGAAGCTTTCTTT. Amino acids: CASSLVSGKNTEAFF.

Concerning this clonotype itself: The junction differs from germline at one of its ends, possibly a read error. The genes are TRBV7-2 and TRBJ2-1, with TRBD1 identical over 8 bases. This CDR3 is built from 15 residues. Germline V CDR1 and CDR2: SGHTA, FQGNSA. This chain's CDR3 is CASSLTQGVFNEQLF. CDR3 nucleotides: TGTGCCAGCAGCTTAACACAGGGGGTCTTCAATGAGCAGTTGTTC.

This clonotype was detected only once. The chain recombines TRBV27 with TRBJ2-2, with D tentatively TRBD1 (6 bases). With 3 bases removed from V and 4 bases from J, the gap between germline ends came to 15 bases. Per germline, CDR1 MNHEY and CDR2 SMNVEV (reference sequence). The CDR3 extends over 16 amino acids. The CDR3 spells CASSFFRGVTTGELFF. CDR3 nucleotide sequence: TGTGCCAGCAGTTTCTTCAGGGGAGTAACCACCGGGGAGCTGTTTTTT.

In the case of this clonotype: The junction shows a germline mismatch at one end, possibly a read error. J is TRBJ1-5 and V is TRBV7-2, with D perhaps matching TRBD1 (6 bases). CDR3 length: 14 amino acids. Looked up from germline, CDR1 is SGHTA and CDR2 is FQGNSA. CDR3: CASSQQGRGQPRHF. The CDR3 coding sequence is TGTGCCAGCAGCCAACAGGGTCGAGGGCAGCCCCGGCATTTT.

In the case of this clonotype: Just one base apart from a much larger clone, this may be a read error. CDR3 coding DNA: TGTGCCAGCAGCTTAGGCAGGGGGCCCGCAGATACGCAGTATTTT. Its protein is CASSLGRGPADTQYF. This chain uses TRBV7-2 with TRBJ2-3, with TRBD1 matching over 8 bases. The CDR3 runs 15 residues. Germline assignment: CDR1 SGHTA and CDR2 FQGNSA. With 1 base clipped from V and 4 bases from J, the junction kept 4 bases outside the gene matches.

DNA for the CDR3: TGTGCCAGCAGCGGAGTAGCGGGGGGTTACAATGAGCAGTTCTTC. It encodes CASSGVAGGYNEQFF. The chain uses TRBV9 and TRBJ2-1; 10 bases map to TRBD2. The germline V gene has CDR1 SGDLS and CDR2 YYNGEE. This CDR3 has 15 residues. Trimming at V came to 3 bases and at J to 4 bases, leaving 4 bases not matched to a gene.

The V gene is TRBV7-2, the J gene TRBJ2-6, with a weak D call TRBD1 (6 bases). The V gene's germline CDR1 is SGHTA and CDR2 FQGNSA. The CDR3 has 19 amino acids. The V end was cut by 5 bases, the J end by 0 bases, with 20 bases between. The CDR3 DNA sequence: TGTGCCAGCAGCCCTTATTATGGGGGCGCGAGCTCTGGGGCCAACGTCCTGACTTTC. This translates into CASSPYYGGASSGANVLTF.